This T cell receptor beta chain was sequenced for a study of response to subunit inactivated influenza vaccine. V lost 8 bases, J lost 0 bases, and 13 bases stayed unmatched. This CDR3 spans 17 amino acids. The V gene's germline CDR1 is MNHEY and CDR2 SMNVEV (reference sequence). Findings of the study overall: Only a handful of new T cells, the authors suggested, are recruited with each seasonal influenza vaccination.

About this clonotype itself: The antigen remains undetermined.

TCRdb itself ran the RT-PCR reads through MiXCR, one entry per CDR3 protein. The sample holds approximately 680,000 distinct CDR3 sequences; around a sixth are singletons and the top ten take around 10%. The specimen comprised PBMCs from blood, sampled 12 days after vaccination. The sequence was obtained from a man aged 50 or older who received an inactivated influenza vaccine. J is TRBJ2-4 and V is TRBV27; TRBD1 matches 7 bases. CDR3 nucleotides: TGTGCCAGCTGCCACAGGGGACCCTTCCTAGCCAAAAACATTCAGTACTTC. It codes for CASCHRGPFLAKNIQYF.